This entry concerns a single TCR beta chain. Its antigen is not identified. This entry is derived from a study of identical twins. TCRdb used MiXCR to reprocess the 5' RACE reads, holding one entry per CDR3 protein. The top ten hold roughly 0.3% of the sample, which has some 1,600,000 distinct CDR3 sequences, more than 30% seen once. V gave up 2 bases and J gave up 2 bases, with 9 bases separating them. This CDR3 spans 14 amino acids. Germline assignment: CDR1 KGHSH and CDR2 LQKENI. Study results and limitations: Where beta out-of-frame sequences were concerned, excess twin sharing was weaker.

The specimen was cord blood. The chain is built from TRBV18 and TRBJ1-1; unclear D gene. This receptor was taken from a newborn girl in good health. CDR3 amino acids: CASSPKTVNTEAFF. The CDR3 bases are TGTGCCAGCTCACCAAAGACGGTTAACACTGAAGCTTTCTTT. The full variable domain, its missing parts supplied by reference TRBV18 and TRBJ1-1, is NAGVMQNPRHLVRRRGQEARLRCSPMKGHSHVYWYRQLPEEGLKFMVYLQKENIIDESGMPKERFSAEFPKEGPSILRIQQVVRGDSAAYFCASSPKTVNTEAFFGQGTRLTVV.